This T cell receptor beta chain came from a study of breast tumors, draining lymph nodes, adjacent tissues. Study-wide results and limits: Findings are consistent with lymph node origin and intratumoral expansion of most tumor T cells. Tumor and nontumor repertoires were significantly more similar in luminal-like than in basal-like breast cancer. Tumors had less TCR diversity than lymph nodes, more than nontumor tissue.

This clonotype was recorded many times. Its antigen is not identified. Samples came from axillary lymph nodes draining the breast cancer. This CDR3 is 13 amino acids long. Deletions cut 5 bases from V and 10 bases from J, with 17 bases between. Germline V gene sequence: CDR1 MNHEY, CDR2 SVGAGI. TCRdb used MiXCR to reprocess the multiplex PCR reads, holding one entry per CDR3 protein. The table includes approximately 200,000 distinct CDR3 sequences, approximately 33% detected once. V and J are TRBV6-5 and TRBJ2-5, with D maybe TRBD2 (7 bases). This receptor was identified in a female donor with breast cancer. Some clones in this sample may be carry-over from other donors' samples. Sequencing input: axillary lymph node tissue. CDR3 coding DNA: TGTGCCAGCAGTGACCTCAGGGGAGGGCTCCAGTACTTC. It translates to CASSDLRGGLQYF.